Presented here are 2 T cell receptor beta chains from one specimen sequenced in a study of shared clonotypes between healthy human individuals. Data came from immunoSEQ multiplex PCR; TCRdb stores just in-frame clones and leaves some out. Found here are some 2,000,000 clones, around 96% of them singletons; the top ten hold about 1.1%. Naivety among CD8 cells was defined by CD45RO negativity and positive CCR7 selection, thereby excluding terminally differentiated effector memory CD45RA+ cells. Sequenced: naive CD8+ T cells sorted from blood. The receptors were gathered from a man aged 18 to 30 in good health.

This chain connects TRBV18 to TRBJ2-1; 8 nucleotides align to TRBD1. Germline CDR1 and CDR2: KGHSH and LQKENI. The CDR3 extends over 15 amino acids. V gave up 6 bases and J gave up 7 bases; unmatched junction bases: 11. DNA for the CDR3: TGTGCCAGCTCCACCCTCGGACAGGGTATTAATGAGCAGTTCTTC. Translation gives CASSTLGQGINEQFF.

The gene calls are TRBV29-1 and TRBJ1-5, with unresolved D. Germline loops: CDR1 SQVTM, CDR2 ANQGSEA. The V and J ends lost 3 bases and 4 bases respectively, with 10 bases between them. The CDR3 totals 13 residues. CDR3 protein: CSVEINNNQPQHF. CDR3 bases: TGCAGCGTTGAGATAAATAATAATCAGCCCCAGCATTTT.